The TCR beta chain described here comes from a study of T cell repertoires in ileal Crohn's disease. Overall study context: About half received postoperative treatment, some 10 with thiopurines and 15 to 20 anti-TNF. Per sample, roughly 470 nanograms of biopsy DNA were TCRB immunosequenced.

A note on this clone: Its antigen is not identified.

Study results and limitations: Every patient over 26.8% clonality showed endoscopic recurrence.

Sequenced by immunoSEQ multiplex PCR; TCRdb stores in-frame clones only, minus some. The sample shows some 7,000 clones, over 75% of them seen only once. The time point denotes: inflamed ileum from the surgical specimen. Adults with ileal or ileocolonic Crohn's disease and an indication for resection were eligible. Input material: ileal tissue. The clonotype was recovered from an adult with Crohn's disease.

The CDR3 sequence is CASSIGDSYSHYGYTF. The CDR3 DNA reads as TGTGCCAGTAGTATAGGGGACAGCTACAGTCACTATGGCTACACCTTC. J is TRBJ1-2 and V is TRBV19; 7 bases are a match to TRBD1. J was trimmed by 3 bases and V by 1 base; bases with no gene match: 8. The CDR3 covers 16 residues. Germline CDR1 LNHDA, CDR2 SQIVND (reference sequence).